The 27 T cell receptor beta chains given below trace back to one sample, sequenced in a study of T cells in Graves' hyperthyroidism and ophthalmopathy. Template material for amplifying TCR beta CDR3 regions consisted of RNA transcripts. First-round RT-PCR targeting the TCR CDR3 was performed with the HTBI primer set. TCRdb analysed the multiplex PCR reads with MiXCR anew, one entry per CDR3 protein. Among about 270,000 distinct CDR3 sequences, approximately 21% were seen once, and the ten largest hold around 64%. Sample: blood. Receptor source: a man aged 25 to 45 with Graves' ophthalmopathy.

V and J are TRBV6-5 and TRBJ1-2; TRBD1 aligns across 9 bases. V shed 4 bases, J shed 4 bases, and the junction held 7 bases outside the gene matches. Germline values: CDR1 MNHEY, CDR2 SVGAGI. The CDR3 runs to 15 residues. CDR3 loop: CASSLDRGNPYGYTF. CDR3 nucleotide sequence: TGTGCCAGCAGTTTGGACAGGGGCAACCCCTATGGCTACACCTTC.

V is TRBV14 and J is TRBJ2-3; TRBD2 agrees at 8 bases. There are 16 residues in the CDR3. Germline CDR1 and CDR2: SGHDN and FVKESK. V shed 4 bases, J shed 7 bases, and the junction held 13 bases outside the gene matches. The CDR3 region has the DNA TGTGCCAGCAGCCTGACGGTTAGCGGGATTAAGAATACGCAGTATTTT. Translating it yields CASSLTVSGIKNTQYF.

At least ten counts were recorded for this clonotype. The chain is built from TRBV13 and TRBJ2-1; D gene unclear. The V gene's germline CDR1 is PRHDT and CDR2 FYEKMQ (reference sequence). Trimming took 4 bases from V and 7 from J, leaving 14 bases between them. The CDR3 has 14 amino acids. The CDR3 sequence is CASSSRPIDNEQFF. The CDR3 DNA sequence: TGTGCCAGCAGCTCGCGCCCGATTGATAATGAGCAGTTCTTC.

The genes are TRBV28 and TRBJ1-1, with 8 bases identical to TRBD1. Germline CDR1 MDHEN, CDR2 SYDVKM. Germline trimming cut 6 bases from V and 1 base from J; bases unmatched to any gene: 10. The CDR3 runs to 16 residues. The CDR3 reads CASRRDRGGANTEAFF. CDR3 DNA: TGTGCCAGCAGACGCGACAGGGGAGGGGCGAACACTGAAGCTTTCTTT.

This clonotype showed up just a few times. V and J are TRBV6-1 and TRBJ1-5, with D uncertain. The V and J ends lost 6 bases and 5 bases respectively, with 17 bases between them. Per the germline V gene, CDR1 is MNHNS and CDR2 is SASEGT. This CDR3 contains 15 residues. The CDR3 loop is CASSQTPNRDQPQHF. The CDR3 nucleotides are TGTGCCAGCAGCCAGACCCCAAATAGAGATCAGCCCCAGCATTTT.

This rearrangement joins TRBV7-9 to TRBJ1-2; D perhaps matches TRBD1 (5 bases). The germline CDR1 and CDR2 sequences are SEHNR and FQNEAQ (reference sequence). Trimming shortened V by 3 bases and J by 0 bases, and 17 bases separated the two germline ends. The CDR3 is 17 amino acids. The CDR3 loop is CASSFFPGVKSNYGYTF. CDR3 DNA: TGTGCCAGCAGCTTCTTTCCGGGGGTCAAATCTAACTATGGCTACACCTTC.

The chain employs TRBV15 and TRBJ1-1; D call uncertain. The germline CDR1 and CDR2 sequences are LNHNV and YYDKDF (reference sequence). V shed 4 bases and J shed 0 bases, with 9 bases lying between them. This CDR3 is 14 amino acids long. Here the CDR3 reads CATSIQDLNTEAFF. The CDR3 DNA sequence: TGTGCCACCAGCATCCAGGATTTGAACACTGAAGCTTTCTTT.

This clonotype was detected only a few times. The chain uses TRBV5-1 and TRBJ2-2, with D perhaps TRBD2 (5 bases). V was trimmed by 1 base and J by 3 bases, leaving 7 bases between them. The CDR3 extends over 14 amino acids. CDR1 SGHRS and CDR2 YFSETQ come from the germline V gene. The CDR3 nucleotides are TGCGCCAGCAGCTTGAGCGGAGACACCGGGGAGCTGTTTTTT. Protein: CASSLSGDTGELFF.

This clonotype appeared a few times. This chain uses TRBV6-1 with TRBJ2-1; D unresolved. In germline, CDR1 is MNHNS, CDR2 SASEGT. V lost 5 bases and J 0 bases, leaving 17 bases between the germline ends. This CDR3 region has 17 residues. The CDR3 reads CASSLAPPRSSYNEQFF. The CDR3 DNA follows: TGTGCCAGCAGTTTAGCCCCTCCGAGGTCCTCCTACAATGAGCAGTTCTTC.

The chain combines TRBV29-1 with TRBJ2-1; a weak D match, TRBD2 (5 bases). Between the trimmed V and J ends, which lost 0 bases and 5 bases, there was a span of 14 bases. CDR1 and CDR2 from the germline V gene are SQVTM and ANQGSEA. The CDR3 spans 15 residues. The CDR3 DNA is TGCAGCGTTGAAGATCCACTAGGGAGAAACAATGAGCAGTTCTTC. Translated, it gives CSVEDPLGRNNEQFF.

J is TRBJ2-5 and V is TRBV5-5; 9 bases line up with TRBD2. With V trimmed by 2 bases and J by 4 bases, 12 bases remained unmatched. The CDR3 is 17 amino acids. Looked up from germline, CDR1 is SGHKS and CDR2 is YYEKEE (reference sequence). As DNA, the CDR3 is TGTGCCAGCAGCTTTGAGATGTCAGCGGGAGGAATAGAGACCCAGTACTTC. It translates to CASSFEMSAGGIETQYF. Drawing the rest from reference TRBV5-5 and TRBJ2-5, the complete variable domain is DAGVTQSPTHLIKTRGQQVTLRCSPISGHKSVSWYQQVLGQGPQFIFQYYEKEERGRGNFPDRFSARQFPNYSSELNVNALLLGDSALYLCASSFEMSAGGIETQYFGPGTRLLVL.

This clonotype was seen a handful of times. The chain has TRBV28 and TRBJ2-7, with 9 bases aligning to TRBD2. This CDR3 comprises 14 residues. J lost 7 bases, V lost 5 bases, and 9 bases had no gene match. The germline V gene has CDR1 MDHEN and CDR2 SYDVKM. CDR3 region: CASSKVGLAWEQYF. The CDR3 region has the DNA TGTGCCAGCAGTAAGGTAGGACTAGCGTGGGAGCAGTACTTC.

This clonotype has a count of ten or more. This sequence joins TRBV28 and TRBJ2-1, with TRBD2 matching over 14 bases. Germline CDR1 is MDHEN and CDR2 is SYDVKM. V shed 7 bases, J shed 9 bases, and the junction held 11 bases outside the gene matches. The CDR3 has 16 amino acids. CDR3 region: CASTSLGLAGVREQFF. CDR3 DNA sequence: TGTGCCAGCACTAGCCTGGGACTAGCGGGAGTCCGTGAGCAGTTCTTC. The full variable domain, in which reference TRBV28 and TRBJ2-1 provide the parts outside the CDR3, is DVKVTQSSRYLVKRTGEKVFLECVQDMDHENMFWYRQDPGLGLRLIYFSYDVKMKEKGDIPEGYSVSREKKERFSLILESASTNQTSMYLCASTSLGLAGVREQFFGPGTRLTVL.

The chain is built from TRBV27 and TRBJ2-7; 11 bases match TRBD2. Germline trimming cut 6 bases from V and 7 bases from J; bases unmatched to any gene: 17. Germline CDR1 and CDR2: MNHEY and SMNVEV (reference sequence). The CDR3 has 17 amino acids. The CDR3 is CASRPLWGTSGSREQYF. Here the CDR3 DNA reads TGTGCCAGCAGGCCCTTATGGGGGACTAGCGGCAGTAGGGAGCAGTACTTC.

This clonotype was picked up a small number of times. The chain employs TRBV11-1 and TRBJ2-1; the D gene is possibly TRBD2 (6 bases). The CDR3 is made up of 16 amino acids. Between the trimmed V and J ends, which lost 6 bases and 6 bases, there was a span of 21 bases. CDR1 is SGHAT and CDR2 is FQDESV in the germline V gene (reference sequence). The CDR3: CASSYSDLAAINEQFF. CDR3 nucleotide sequence: TGTGCCAGCAGTTACTCTGATTTAGCGGCGATCAATGAGCAGTTCTTC.

The rearrangement uses TRBV7-2 and TRBJ2-3, with D maybe TRBD2 (5 bases). The CDR3 covers 15 residues. Germline V gives CDR1 SGHTA, CDR2 FQGNSA. V was pared by 3 bases and J by 4 bases, with 14 bases between. In DNA form, the CDR3 reads TGTGCCAGCAGCTTTTCCTCAGAGGGCGCAGATACGCAGTATTTT. Encoded protein: CASSFSSEGADTQYF.

The chain links TRBV6-1 to TRBJ1-5; 7 bases map to TRBD1. The germline gives CDR1 MNHNS, CDR2 SASEGT. Trimming removed 7 bases from V and 4 bases from J; junction bases left unmatched: 10. CDR3 length equals 15 residues. The CDR3 reads CASNVPNRGNQPQHF. The CDR3 nucleotides are TGTGCCAGCAATGTACCAAACAGGGGAAATCAGCCCCAGCATTTT.

The CDR3: CASRAVLYTF. As DNA, the CDR3 is TGTGCCAGCAGAGCGGTACTCTACACCTTC. The chain links TRBV2 to TRBJ1-2; the D is unclear. The CDR3 consists of 10 residues. The germline V gene has CDR1 SNHLY and CDR2 FYNNEI. Trimming shortened V by 6 bases and J by 10 bases, and 9 bases separated the two germline ends.

In its sample, this clonotype was seen a few times. This chain uses TRBV7-8 with TRBJ1-6; tentative D call: TRBD1 (5 bases). The CDR3 has 18 residues. V dropped 2 bases and J dropped 6 bases, with 20 bases sitting between them. The germline gives CDR1 SGHVS, CDR2 FQNEAQ. CDR3 DNA sequence: TGTGCCAGCAGCTTAAAGTTTGCTTGGGGCCGCGGTAATTCACCCCTCCACTTT. This codes for CASSLKFAWGRGNSPLHF.

This clonotype was seen many times. This rearrangement joins TRBV3-1 to TRBJ1-3; unclear D gene. V lost 3 bases to trimming and J lost 7 bases, with 7 bases between them. This CDR3 is built from 12 residues. Germline V gene sequence: CDR1 LGHDT, CDR2 YNNKEL (reference sequence). The CDR3 loop is CASSQGMNTIYF. CDR3 nucleotide sequence: TGTGCCAGCAGCCAGGGAATGAACACCATATATTTT.

This clonotype was counted ten times or more. The V call is TRBV6-5, the J call TRBJ2-3; D remains unclear. This CDR3 comprises 15 residues. V lost 2 bases and J 0 bases, leaving 9 bases between the germline ends. Germline V gives CDR1 MNHEY, CDR2 SVGAGI. DNA of the CDR3: TGTGCCAGCAGTTACAGGCCAACTAGCACAGATACGCAGTATTTT. Its protein is CASSYRPTSTDTQYF.

The gene calls are TRBV5-6 and TRBJ2-7, with a possible D match to TRBD2 (5 bases). There are 12 residues in the CDR3. CDR1 is SGHDT, CDR2 YYEEEE, per germline. Trimming pared 1 base from V and 6 bases from J, leaving 8 bases between. The CDR3 coding sequence is TGTGCCAGCAGCTTGCGGGGTCTCGAGCAGTACTTC. Translated: CASSLRGLEQYF.

This clonotype has a count of ten or more. The chain links TRBV2 to TRBJ1-2; D not resolved. This CDR3 has 13 amino acids. CDR1 and CDR2 (germline): SNHLY, FYNNEI. Trimming stripped 6 bases from V and 0 bases from J, with 8 bases between. Here the CDR3 reads CASSVTANYGYTF. In DNA form, the CDR3 reads TGTGCCAGCAGCGTGACGGCTAACTATGGCTACACCTTC.

The V gene is TRBV5-1, the J gene TRBJ2-5, with D possibly called TRBD1 or TRBD2 (6 bases each). Trimming removed 4 bases at V and 3 bases at J, with 13 bases between. This CDR3 is built from 14 residues. The germline CDR1 and CDR2 sequences are SGHRS and YFSETQ. The CDR3 sequence is CASSTGRGEETQYF. For the CDR3, the DNA is TGCGCCAGCAGCACGGGTAGGGGGGAAGAGACCCAGTACTTC.

This chain connects TRBV5-1 to TRBJ2-7, with TRBD1 matching over 7 bases. Trimming took 4 bases from V and 6 from J; bases not matched to a gene: 10. The CDR3 extends over 14 amino acids. Germline V lookup: CDR1 SGHRS, CDR2 YFSETQ. This chain's CDR3 is CASSPGTVVREQYF. The CDR3 DNA reads TGCGCCAGCAGCCCTGGGACAGTGGTTCGCGAGCAGTACTTC.

The genes are TRBV7-9 and TRBJ2-1, with 13 bases that match TRBD2. Germline lookup yields CDR1 SEHNR and CDR2 FQNEAQ (reference sequence). The CDR3 loop spans 15 amino acids. V trimming: 4 bases; J trimming: 10 bases; junction bases outside the gene matches: 7. CDR3 loop: CASSWTSGRKLEQFF. The CDR3 region has the DNA TGTGCCAGCAGCTGGACTAGCGGGAGAAAACTAGAGCAGTTCTTC.

This clonotype was recorded a few times. The chain carries TRBV11-3 and TRBJ1-2; no firm D call. The CDR3 spans 15 residues. V was pared by 2 bases and J by 0 bases, with 10 bases between. Germline CDR1 reads SGHNT; CDR2 reads YENEEA. For the CDR3, the DNA is TGTGCCAGCAGCTTAAACGAGATCTCTAACTATGGCTACACCTTC. Translating it yields CASSLNEISNYGYTF.